This TCR beta chain was identified during a study of blood T cell repertoires in COVID-19. Overall study: PBMCs, B-cell-depleted T cells, or T cells were the source of the cDNA or gDNA that made up the material.

V dropped 5 bases and J dropped 8; count of bases not matched to a gene: 10. The CDR3 extends over 15 amino acids. Per germline, CDR1 MNHEY and CDR2 SMNVEV (reference sequence). Clones were read by immunoSEQ multiplex PCR, and TCRdb kept only the in-frame ones, dropping some. The repertoire holds over 40,000 clones, more than 70% seen once, with approximately 15% in the top ten. The V and J genes are TRBV27 and TRBJ1-4, with TRBD1 matching over 8 bases. The sequenced material came from peripheral blood. This receptor was taken from a human donor in a cohort sampled during active COVID-19. CDR3 protein: CASSRGDRQREKLFF. The CDR3 nucleotides read TGTGCCAGCAGTCGGGGGGACAGGCAAAGGGAAAAACTGTTTTTT.